The 13 T cell receptor beta chains presented below share a single source sample, sequenced in a study of blood T cell repertoires in COVID-19. Generated by immunoSEQ multiplex PCR, the TCRdb table keeps only in-frame clones and is missing some. The sample lists around 180,000 clones, 84% occurring once. Sample: PBMCs or T cells enriched from blood (not recorded which). These receptors were obtained from a middle-aged man who had recovered from COVID-19.

This rearrangement joins TRBV15 to TRBJ1-4; a possible D gene is TRBD1 (5 bases). Germline values: CDR1 LNHNV, CDR2 YYDKDF (reference sequence). With 0 bases removed from V and 8 bases from J, the gap between germline ends came to 13 bases. The CDR3 sequence is 15 residues long. CDR3 sequence (DNA): TGTGCCACCAGCAGAGACGGAGGAGGGGACGAAAAACTGTTTTTT. Translated: CATSRDGGGDEKLFF.

The sample holds a few counts of this clone. The chain has TRBV5-6 and TRBJ1-2; no clear D gene. Trimming left V 1 base short and J 7 bases short, with 23 bases between. The CDR3 is 17 amino acids. Germline V gene sequence: CDR1 SGHDT, CDR2 YYEEEE. The CDR3 DNA sequence: TGTGCCAGCAGCTTGCGTCGCGGGCCTAAGCTAACAGTTGGCTACACCTTC. Its protein product is CASSLRRGPKLTVGYTF. Full variable domain (missing parts from reference TRBV5-6 and TRBJ1-2): DAGVTQSPTHLIKTRGQQVTLRCSPKSGHDTVSWYQQALGQGPQFIFQYYEEEERQRGNFPDRFSGHQFPNYSSELNVNALLLGDSALYLCASSLRRGPKLTVGYTFGSGTRLTVV.

V gene TRBV9 combines with J gene TRBJ2-5; 10 nucleotides line up with TRBD2. V shed 7 bases and J 5 bases; nucleotides not matched to a gene: 5. In germline, CDR1 is SGDLS, CDR2 YYNGEE. The CDR3 is made up of 13 amino acids. The CDR3 reads CASAGTSVETQYF. CDR3 coding DNA: TGTGCCAGCGCTGGGACTAGCGTGGAGACCCAGTACTTC.

The chain uses TRBV5-1 and TRBJ2-5; D not resolved. This CDR3 has 14 amino acids. CDR1 is SGHRS and CDR2 is YFSETQ in the germline V gene. V lost 4 bases and J 2 bases, leaving 12 bases between the germline ends. The CDR3 reads CASSAHTPQETQYF. The CDR3 DNA sequence: TGCGCCAGCAGCGCACATACGCCTCAAGAGACCCAGTACTTC.

The chain has TRBV5-1 and TRBJ2-7, with no clear D. Germline V gene lookup returns CDR1 SGHRS and CDR2 YFSETQ. Trimming left V 4 bases short and J 4 bases short, with 15 bases between. CDR3 size: 14 residues. The CDR3 DNA reads as TGCGCCAGCAGCCCCACTCCAAACCCTTACGAGCAGTACTTC. The encoded protein is CASSPTPNPYEQYF.

This rearrangement joins TRBV30 to TRBJ1-1, with TRBD1 as a possible D gene (6 bases). CDR3 length equals 14 residues. CDR1 and CDR2 (germline): GTSNPN, SVGIG (reference sequence). The V gene lost 3 bases and the J gene lost 3 bases, with 14 bases spanning the gap. CDR3 DNA sequence: TGTGCCTGGAGCCCGACGGCAGGGGACACTGAAGCTTTCTTT. Protein sequence: CAWSPTAGDTEAFF.

The gene calls are TRBV2 and TRBJ2-7; tentatively, D is TRBD2 (6 bases). Germline CDR1 is SNHLY and CDR2 is FYNNEI. CDR3 length: 14 amino acids. Between the trimmed V and J ends, which lost 3 bases and 3 bases, there was a span of 12 bases. CDR3 DNA: TGTGCCAGCAGTGACGGTCAGGGACTCTACGAGCAGTACTTC. The encoded protein is CASSDGQGLYEQYF.

This rearrangement joins TRBV4-2 to TRBJ2-7; a weak D match, TRBD2 (7 bases). The CDR3 is 16 amino acids. The V end was cut by 0 bases, the J end by 3 bases, with 15 bases between. Germline lookup yields CDR1 LGHNA and CDR2 YNFKEQ. In DNA form, the CDR3 reads TGTGCCAGCAGCCAAGAGACTACCGGGGGGCTCTACGAGCAGTACTTC. This codes for CASSQETTGGLYEQYF.

The CDR3 sequence: CASSQNPRGGARNTIYF. The CDR3 bases are TGCGCCAGCAGCCAGAATCCACGGGGGGGAGCAAGAAACACCATATATTTT. The chain links TRBV4-1 to TRBJ1-3; TRBD1 might be the D (5 bases). Germline V gene lookup returns CDR1 MGHRA and CDR2 YSYEKL. The V end lost 3 bases, the J end lost 5 bases, and 20 bases lay between the germline ends. CDR3 length: 17 residues.

The chain uses TRBV12-3 or TRBV12-4 and TRBJ2-3, with 7 bases lining up with TRBD1. J was trimmed by 3 bases and V by 10 bases; bases with no gene match: 7. The CDR3 runs 13 residues. CDR3: CATVPGQTDTQYF. CDR3 coding DNA: TGTGCCACCGTCCCGGGACAGACAGATACGCAGTATTTT.

The chain employs TRBV5-4 and TRBJ2-7; tentative D call: TRBD1 (6 bases). The CDR3 runs 13 residues. Looked up from germline, CDR1 is SGHNT and CDR2 is YYREEE (reference sequence). Trimming took 1 base from V and 1 from J, leaving 6 bases between them. CDR3 nucleotides: TGTGCCAGCAGCTTGCAGGGGTCCTACGAGCAGTACTTC. Translation: CASSLQGSYEQYF.

CDR3 nucleotide sequence: TGTGCCAGCAGTTTACAGGGATCCAACACTGAAGCTTTCTTT. It specifies CASSLQGSNTEAFF. This chain connects TRBV7-9 to TRBJ1-1, with D tentatively TRBD1 (6 bases). The CDR3 runs 14 residues. Trimming removed 6 bases from V and 2 bases from J, with 13 bases in between. Germline-derived CDR1 and CDR2 are SEHNR and FQNEAQ (reference sequence).

The chain is built from TRBV27 and TRBJ1-4; possibly TRBD1 for D (6 bases). Trimming stripped 6 bases from V and 2 bases from J, with 16 bases between. Germline V gene sequence: CDR1 MNHEY, CDR2 SMNVEV (reference sequence). This CDR3 contains 16 residues. CDR3 region: CASSPTGRRTNEKLFF. Written as DNA, the CDR3 is TGTGCCAGCAGCCCCACAGGGCGGAGGACTAATGAAAAACTGTTTTTT. The entire variable domain, with the rest obtained from reference TRBV27 and TRBJ1-4, is as follows: EAQVTQNPRYLITVTGKKLTVTCSQNMNHEYMSWYRQDPGLGLRQIYYSMNVEVTDKGDVPEGYKVSRKEKRNFPLILESPSPNQTSLYFCASSPTGRRTNEKLFFGSGTQLSVL.